These 28 T cell receptor beta chains share one sample of origin, sequenced in a study of beta chain features in type 1 diabetes. Isolated RNA was reverse transcribed in full, so expressed TCRB transcripts were sequenced. The method was immunoSEQ multiplex PCR; TCRdb's version includes in-frame clones alone and lacks a portion of them. The sample lists roughly 140,000 clones, less than 9.5% occurring once. Sequencing was done on a sample of central memory CD4+ T cells from blood. These receptors came from a man aged 18 to 29 in good health.

This rearrangement joins TRBV6-5 to TRBJ2-7, with a tentative D call TRBD1 (5 bases). The CDR3 consists of 15 residues. V lost 0 bases to trimming and J lost 2 bases, with 11 bases between them. Per germline, CDR1 MNHEY and CDR2 SVGAGI. The CDR3 loop reads CASSYSGDPPYEQYF. As DNA, the CDR3 is TGTGCCAGCAGTTACTCAGGGGATCCCCCCTACGAGCAGTACTTC.

This clone appeared many times. This rearrangement joins TRBV5-1 to TRBJ2-5, with a tentative D call TRBD1 (6 bases). The germline V gene encodes CDR1 SGHRS and CDR2 YFSETQ. The CDR3 contains 14 residues. Trimming took 4 bases from V and 1 from J, leaving 11 bases between them. CDR3 DNA sequence: TGCGCCAGCAGCCTGCGGACAGTCCAAGAGACCCAGTACTTC. It specifies CASSLRTVQETQYF.

This clone was found a few times. The V and J genes are TRBV19 and TRBJ1-2; TRBD1 is a possible D gene (5 bases). Germline CDR1 and CDR2: LNHDA and SQIVND (reference sequence). Trimming pared 2 bases from V and 4 bases from J, leaving 17 bases between. This CDR3 comprises 16 residues. The chain's CDR3 is CASSISQGSLTYGYTF. DNA for the CDR3: TGTGCCAGTAGTATATCTCAGGGAAGTCTGACCTATGGCTACACCTTC.

This clone was seen only a few times. This chain joins TRBV28 and TRBJ1-5; TRBD1 matches 7 bases. CDR1 and CDR2 (germline): MDHEN, SYDVKM. With 5 bases clipped from V and 2 bases from J, the junction kept 21 bases outside the gene matches. This CDR3 has 20 residues. The CDR3 protein is CASSHSRDSILRGRNQPQHF. The CDR3 DNA reads as TGTGCCAGCAGTCACAGCCGGGACAGCATTCTTCGAGGTCGCAATCAGCCCCAGCATTTT.

This clone occurred many times. The chain has TRBV29-1 and TRBJ1-5; TRBD1 aligns across 9 bases. The trim removed 6 bases at V and 6 bases at J, leaving 3 bases unmatched. The CDR3 is 12 residues long. CDR1 and CDR2 from the germline V gene are SQVTM and ANQGSEA. The CDR3 here is CSVGQGGQPQHF. The CDR3 bases are TGCAGCGTGGGACAGGGAGGTCAGCCCCAGCATTTT.

Only a few counts were recorded for this clone. The chain employs TRBV7-2 and TRBJ2-1; D not resolved. The germline V gene encodes CDR1 SGHTA and CDR2 FQGNSA. V lost 5 bases, J lost 5 bases, and 19 bases lay in between. The CDR3 consists of 16 residues. This CDR3 reads CASSLVRLKINNEQFF. Here the CDR3 DNA reads TGTGCCAGCAGCCTCGTGAGGTTAAAAATAAACAATGAGCAGTTCTTC.

This clone was seen more than once but under ten times. The chain links TRBV28 to TRBJ2-3; 13 bases line up with TRBD2. CDR3 length: 18 residues. The germline gives CDR1 MDHEN, CDR2 SYDVKM. With V trimmed by 7 bases and J by 2 bases, 12 bases remained unmatched. CDR3 sequence reads: CASIPGLAGAQSTDTQYF. CDR3 nucleotides: TGTGCCAGCATCCCCGGACTAGCGGGGGCCCAATCCACAGATACGCAGTATTTT.

The chain uses TRBV11-2 and TRBJ2-1; tentatively, D is TRBD2 (6 bases). CDR3 size: 14 residues. V lost 4 bases, J lost 4 bases, and 11 bases lay in between. Germline CDR1 reads SGHAT; CDR2 reads FQNNGV. The CDR3 coding sequence is TGTGCCAGCAGCTCCGCCGGGAGATACAATGAGCAGTTCTTC. Its translation: CASSSAGRYNEQFF.

The rearrangement joins TRBV28 to TRBJ2-5, with D perhaps TRBD1 (5 bases). CDR3 size: 13 residues. CDR1 is MDHEN, CDR2 SYDVKM, per germline. With 7 bases removed from V and 1 base from J, the gap between germline ends came to 10 bases. For the CDR3, the DNA is TGTGCCAGCAATAGGCAGGGCCAAGAGACCCAGTACTTC. Translating gives CASNRQGQETQYF.

V usage is TRBV7-3 and J usage is TRBJ2-1; D not certain. The germline V and J ends were trimmed by 2 bases and 9 bases, with 11 bases remaining between them. CDR1 and CDR2 from the germline V gene are SGHTA and FQGTGA. This CDR3 comprises 13 residues. The CDR3 sequence: CASSLGASSEQFF. CDR3 sequence (DNA): TGTGCCAGCAGCTTAGGAGCCTCGTCTGAGCAGTTCTTC.

V is TRBV7-2 and J is TRBJ2-5; 9 bases agree with TRBD1. V shed 6 bases, J shed 6 bases, and the junction held 8 bases outside the gene matches. CDR1 is SGHTA, CDR2 FQGNSA, per germline. The CDR3 sequence is 14 residues long. CDR3 in amino acids: CASRQTGGRKTQYF. CDR3 DNA sequence: TGTGCCAGCAGGCAAACAGGGGGCAGAAAGACCCAGTACTTC.

The V gene is TRBV7-2, the J gene TRBJ2-7; 7 bases are a match to TRBD1. Germline V gene data show CDR1 as SGHTA and CDR2 as FQGNSA. Trimming cost V 5 bases and J 2 bases; bases outside gene matches: 6. This CDR3 region has 14 residues. The CDR3: CASSEQQGPYEQYF. CDR3 nucleotides: TGTGCCAGCAGCGAGCAACAGGGGCCCTACGAGCAGTACTTC.

This clone showed up just a few times. This chain joins TRBV6-4 and TRBJ1-2, with 7 bases lining up with TRBD1. Germline trimming cut 0 bases from V and 3 bases from J; bases unmatched to any gene: 7. The germline V gene encodes CDR1 MRHNA and CDR2 SNTAGT. The CDR3 spans 16 residues. The CDR3 region has the DNA TGTGCCAGCAGTGACTCCGGGGACAGCCGATACTATGGCTACACCTTC. Amino acids: CASSDSGDSRYYGYTF.

This clone showed up many times. The J gene is TRBJ1-6, the V gene TRBV30, with 9 nucleotides matching TRBD1. The CDR3 covers 14 residues. Germline V gene lookup returns CDR1 GTSNPN and CDR2 SVGIG (reference sequence). V lost 2 bases, J lost 9 bases, and 5 bases stayed unmatched. The DNA of the CDR3 is TGTGCCTGGAGTACCACAGGGGGCGTTTCACCCCTCCACTTT. It codes for CAWSTTGGVSPLHF.

V gene TRBV5-6 combines with J gene TRBJ2-1, with TRBD2 as a possible D gene (7 bases). Germline V gives CDR1 SGHDT, CDR2 YYEEEE. The CDR3 has 15 amino acids. V lost 7 bases to trimming and J lost 2 bases, with 16 bases between them. The CDR3 nucleotides are TGTGCCAGCGAGGGAGGGGGGGGGACCTACAATGAGCAGTTCTTC. As protein: CASEGGGGTYNEQFF.

The sample holds a few counts of this clone. The chain has TRBV6-5 and TRBJ2-4, with 7 positions matching TRBD1. The CDR3 is 14 amino acids. With 2 bases clipped from V and 4 bases from J, the junction kept 2 bases outside the gene matches. The germline CDR1 and CDR2 sequences are MNHEY and SVGAGI. CDR3 nucleotide sequence: TGTGCCAGCAGTTACACGGGACAGAAAAACATTCAGTACTTC. Translating gives CASSYTGQKNIQYF.

The chain couples TRBV6-5 to TRBJ2-7; 10 bases map to TRBD2. Germline V lookup: CDR1 MNHEY, CDR2 SVGAGI. There are 16 residues in the CDR3. The junction had 6 bases not matched to a gene; V was cut back by 2 bases and J by 2 bases. CDR3 region: CASSYGLAGVAYEQYF. As DNA, the CDR3 is TGTGCCAGCAGTTACGGGCTAGCGGGAGTCGCCTACGAGCAGTACTTC.

The chain combines TRBV5-6 with TRBJ2-3, with 7 bases aligning to TRBD2. V was pared by 4 bases and J by 9 bases, with 5 bases of the junction left unmatched. Germline V CDR1 and CDR2: SGHDT, YYEEEE. The CDR3 is 12 amino acids. The CDR3 coding sequence is TGTGCCAGCAGCATGCCCGGGGGGACGCAGTATTTT. This encodes CASSMPGGTQYF.

V usage is TRBV5-1 and J usage is TRBJ2-7; D perhaps matches TRBD2 (5 bases). Germline CDR1 reads SGHRS; CDR2 reads YFSETQ. V shed 0 bases and J shed 12 bases, with 16 bases lying between them. This CDR3 is built from 13 residues. CDR3: CASSLGLGVLGYF. CDR3 coding DNA: TGCGCCAGCAGCTTGGGTCTCGGGGTCTTGGGGTACTTC. Combining the CDR3 with reference TRBV5-1 and TRBJ2-7 gives the whole variable domain KAGVTQTPRYLIKTRGQQVTLSCSPISGHRSVSWYQQTPGQGLQFLFEYFSETQRNKGNFPGRFSGRQFSNSRSEMNVSTLELGDSALYLCASSLGLGVLGYFGPGTRLTVT.

In this sample, this clone turned up a few times. V usage is TRBV10-3 and J usage is TRBJ2-7, with TRBD2 matching 10 bases. There are 15 residues in the CDR3. V lost 2 bases to trimming and J lost 4 bases; unmatched junction nucleotides: 5. Germline CDR1 ENHRY, CDR2 SYGVKD. The CDR3: CAISEGSSGSYEQYF. The CDR3 nucleotides are TGTGCCATCAGTGAGGGGTCTAGCGGGAGTTACGAGCAGTACTTC.

The chain couples TRBV7-2 to TRBJ2-7; 9 bases align to TRBD2. V lost 0 bases and J lost 5; bases outside the gene matches: 5. Germline V gene data show CDR1 as SGHTA and CDR2 as FQGNSA. The CDR3 totals 15 residues. CDR3 residues: CASSLASGSINEQYF. CDR3 nucleotide sequence: TGTGCCAGCAGCTTAGCTAGCGGGAGTATCAACGAGCAGTACTTC.

CDR3 amino acids: CASSQTGGSTDTQYF. The CDR3 nucleotides read TGTGCCAGCAGCCAAACAGGGGGCAGCACAGATACGCAGTATTTT. This rearrangement joins TRBV4-2 to TRBJ2-3, with 9 nucleotides matching TRBD1. V gave up 2 bases and J gave up 0 bases; unmatched junction bases: 0. The CDR3 is 15 amino acids. Germline V lookup: CDR1 LGHNA, CDR2 YNFKEQ.

There are a few counts of this clone. The rearrangement joins TRBV28 to TRBJ2-1, with 7 bases fitting TRBD1. CDR1 is MDHEN and CDR2 is SYDVKM in the germline V gene. V gave up 4 bases and J gave up 5 bases; unmatched junction bases: 2. CDR3 size: 13 residues. The CDR3 here is CASSSGQHNEQFF. CDR3 nucleotide sequence: TGTGCCAGCAGTTCGGGACAGCACAATGAGCAGTTCTTC.

This clone was seen more than once but under ten times. V gene TRBV9 combines with J gene TRBJ1-2, with unresolved D. The CDR3 is made up of 14 amino acids. Germline-derived CDR1 and CDR2 are SGDLS and YYNGEE. Between the trimmed V and J ends, which lost 0 bases and 1 base, there was a span of 7 bases. The chain's CDR3 is CASSVDSSNYGYTF. DNA for the CDR3: TGTGCCAGCAGCGTAGACAGCAGTAACTATGGCTACACCTTC. Based on the CDR3 plus reference TRBV9 and TRBJ1-2, the full variable domain is DSGVTQTPKHLITATGQRVTLRCSPRSGDLSVYWYQQSLDQGLQFLIQYYNGEERAKGNILERFSAQQFPDLHSELNLSSLELGDSALYFCASSVDSSNYGYTFGSGTRLTVV.

The rearrangement joins TRBV7-9 to TRBJ2-1; TRBD2 matches at 8 bases. The CDR3 contains 15 residues. V lost 5 bases and J lost 5; bases outside the gene matches: 8. Germline V lookup: CDR1 SEHNR, CDR2 FQNEAQ (reference sequence). Here the CDR3 DNA reads TGTGCCAGCAGCCAAGGGCGGGAGGCACACAATGAGCAGTTCTTC. Protein: CASSQGREAHNEQFF.

The chain joins TRBV7-2 to TRBJ1-2; no clear D gene. V was shortened by 5 bases and J by 0 bases, with 16 bases between the two germline ends. Per germline, CDR1 SGHTA and CDR2 FQGNSA. The CDR3 has 16 residues. The CDR3 loop is CASSTQASASNYGYTF. As DNA, the CDR3 is TGTGCCAGCAGCACCCAAGCAAGCGCCTCTAACTATGGCTACACCTTC.

The chain is built from TRBV11-1 and TRBJ2-7; 10 bases are shared with TRBD1. The junction had 2 bases not matched to a gene; V was cut back by 5 bases and J by 4 bases. This CDR3 comprises 13 residues. Germline CDR1 is SGHAT and CDR2 is FQDESV (reference sequence). CDR3 sequence: CASSRDRGYEQYF. CDR3 nucleotides: TGTGCCAGCAGCCGGGACAGGGGTTACGAGCAGTACTTC.

This clone has more than one count but fewer than ten. The gene calls are TRBV6-1 and TRBJ2-7; D ambiguous. CDR1 and CDR2 from the germline V gene are MNHNS and SASEGT. Trimming removed 8 bases from V and 0 bases from J, with 5 bases in between. CDR3 size: 11 residues. Written as DNA, the CDR3 is TGTGCCAGCCTGAGCTCCTACGAGCAGTACTTC. Translating gives CASLSSYEQYF.